These T cell receptor beta chains were read from a single sample in a study of blood T cell repertoires in COVID-19. The data were produced by immunoSEQ multiplex PCR, yet TCRdb's version contains in-frame clones alone and is incomplete. The sample lists just over 350,000 clones, around nine tenths occurring once. Sequenced input: peripheral blood. The receptors come from a woman aged 55-69 years with COVID-19, enrolled during active disease. CDR3s include the opening cysteine and the closing phenylalanine or tryptophan.

cdr3_aa	v_call	j_call
CASNKGRRGNTEAFF	TRBV19	TRBJ1-1
CASSILTSGSANEQFF	TRBV19	TRBJ2-1
CASSLGQKGIETQYF	TRBV7-2	TRBJ2-5
CAWSMTGAGGYTF	TRBV30	TRBJ1-2
CASSLAGRGAGDGYTF	TRBV5-1	TRBJ1-2
CATSRGPGQGWGNTIYF	TRBV15	TRBJ1-3
CASTPRSDGNTIYF	TRBV3-1/TRBV3-2	TRBJ1-3
CASSLASGTRNYNEQFF	TRBV11-1	TRBJ2-1
CASSLGGAGDQETQYF	TRBV7-3	TRBJ2-5
CASSPLVRPEAFF	TRBV11-3	TRBJ1-1
CASSLGGQSSYNEQFF	TRBV5-1	TRBJ2-1
CASRNTGQGNEQYF	TRBV2	TRBJ2-7
CASSPLQGEFSYGYTF	TRBV18	TRBJ1-2
CASSVRDRIFYTF	TRBV5-6	TRBJ1-2
CAWRKTSRNEQFF	TRBV30	TRBJ2-1
CASSPTVARETQYF	TRBV9	TRBJ2-5
CASSQVRGSSTDTQYF	TRBV14	TRBJ2-3
CSASGRVQTTDTQYF	TRBV20-1	TRBJ2-3
CASSREGANEQETQYF	TRBV5-1	TRBJ2-5
CASSLGQGGANSPLHF	TRBV5-1	TRBJ1-6
CASSLPRGTEAFF	TRBV5-6	TRBJ1-1
CASSAGGTSTDTQYF	TRBV9	TRBJ2-3
CASSNEPGGSEAFF	TRBV4-1	TRBJ1-1
CASSQSSGEQYF	TRBV3-1/TRBV3-2	TRBJ2-7
CASSQEWTSGVGTTDTQYF	TRBV4-2	TRBJ2-3
CASSQGNSGGYQETQYF	TRBV4-3	TRBJ2-5
CASRAGTGGYGYTF	TRBV2	TRBJ1-2